One and the same sample provided the 5 T cell receptor beta chains below, sequenced in a study of blood T cell repertoires in COVID-19. Clones were read by immunoSEQ multiplex PCR, and TCRdb kept only the in-frame ones, dropping some. The sample lists about 65,000 clones, 80% to 95% occurring once. Sequencing was performed on peripheral blood. The source of these receptors is an older man with active COVID-19.

The chain has TRBV5-4 and TRBJ2-3; 8 bases line up with TRBD2. This CDR3 comprises 14 residues. V trimming: 8 bases; J trimming: 0 bases; junction bases outside the gene matches: 5. Germline assignment: CDR1 SGHNT and CDR2 YYREEE (reference sequence). The CDR3 DNA sequence: TGTGCCAGATTTAGCGGGGAAAGCACAGATACGCAGTATTTT. Translation gives CARFSGESTDTQYF.

This chain uses TRBV2 with TRBJ1-5; D unclear. Germline V gives CDR1 SNHLY, CDR2 FYNNEI. CDR3 length: 15 amino acids. Trimming pared 6 bases from V and 6 bases from J, leaving 18 bases between. CDR3 sequence: CASSGSRYRAQPQHF. CDR3 bases: TGTGCCAGCAGCGGGAGCAGGTATAGGGCTCAGCCCCAGCATTTT.

This sequence joins TRBV19 and TRBJ2-5; the D gene is possibly TRBD2 (5 bases). Per germline, CDR1 LNHDA and CDR2 SQIVND (reference sequence). CDR3 length: 13 residues. V dropped 6 bases and J dropped 2 bases, with 10 bases sitting between them. Here the CDR3 DNA reads TGTGCCAGTAGCCCTAGCTTACAAGAGACCCAGTACTTC. Translation gives CASSPSLQETQYF.

About this clone itself: Within the sample, other DNA sequences also encode this same CDR3. V and J are TRBV15 and TRBJ1-1; D unresolved. Germline V gives CDR1 LNHNV, CDR2 YYDKDF (reference sequence). The CDR3 consists of 13 residues. V lost 0 bases, J lost 5 bases, and 7 bases lay in between. The DNA of the CDR3 is TGTGCCACCAGCAGAGACCCGGGGACTGAAGCTTTCTTT. It translates to CATSRDPGTEAFF. The full variable domain, in which reference TRBV15 and TRBJ1-1 provide the parts outside the CDR3, is DAMVIQNPRYQVTQFGKPVTLSCSQTLNHNVMYWYQQKSSQAPKLLFHYYDKDFNNEADTPDNFQSRRPNTSFCFLDIRSPGLGDTAMYLCATSRDPGTEAFFGQGTRLTVV.

This sequence joins TRBV3-1 (or the pseudogene TRBV3-2) and TRBJ2-3, with TRBD1 matching 9 bases. V trimming: 4 bases; J trimming: 1 base; junction bases outside the gene matches: 3. This CDR3 is 15 amino acids long. Germline V lookup: CDR1 LGHDT, CDR2 YNNKEL (reference sequence). The CDR3 DNA is TGTGCCAGCAGCCTGAGGACAGGGGGCACAGATACGCAGTATTTT. It yields the protein CASSLRTGGTDTQYF.